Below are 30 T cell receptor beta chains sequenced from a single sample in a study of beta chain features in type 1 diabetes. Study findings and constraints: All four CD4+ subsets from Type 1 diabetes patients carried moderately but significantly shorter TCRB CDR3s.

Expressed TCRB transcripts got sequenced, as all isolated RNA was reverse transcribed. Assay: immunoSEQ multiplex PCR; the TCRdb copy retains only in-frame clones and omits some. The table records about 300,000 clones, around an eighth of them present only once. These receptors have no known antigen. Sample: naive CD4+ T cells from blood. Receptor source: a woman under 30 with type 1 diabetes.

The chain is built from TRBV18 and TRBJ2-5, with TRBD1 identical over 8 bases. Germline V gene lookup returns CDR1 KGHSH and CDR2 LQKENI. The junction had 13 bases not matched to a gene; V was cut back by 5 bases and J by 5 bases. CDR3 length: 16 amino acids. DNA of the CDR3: TGTGCCAGCTCATCAACAGACAGGGGAGGACTCGAGACCCAGTACTTC. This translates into CASSSTDRGGLETQYF.

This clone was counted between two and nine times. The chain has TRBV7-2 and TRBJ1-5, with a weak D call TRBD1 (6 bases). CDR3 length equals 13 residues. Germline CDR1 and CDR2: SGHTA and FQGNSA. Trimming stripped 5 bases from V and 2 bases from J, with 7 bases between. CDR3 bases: TGTGCCAGCAGCGCAGGGGGCAATCAGCCCCAGCATTTT. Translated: CASSAGGNQPQHF.

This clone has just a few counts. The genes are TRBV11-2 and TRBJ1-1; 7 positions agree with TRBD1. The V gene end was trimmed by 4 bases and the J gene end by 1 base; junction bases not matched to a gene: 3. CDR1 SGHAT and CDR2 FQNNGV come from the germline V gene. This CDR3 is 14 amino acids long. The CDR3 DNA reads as TGTGCCAGCAGCTCTAGACAGGGGAACACTGAAGCTTTCTTT. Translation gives CASSSRQGNTEAFF.

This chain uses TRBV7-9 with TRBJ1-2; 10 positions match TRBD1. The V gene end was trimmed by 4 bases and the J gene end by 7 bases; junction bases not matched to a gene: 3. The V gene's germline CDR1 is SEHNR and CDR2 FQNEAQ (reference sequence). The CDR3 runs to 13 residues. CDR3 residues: CASSSGTGAGYTF. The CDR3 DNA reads TGTGCCAGCAGCTCAGGGACAGGGGCTGGCTACACCTTC.

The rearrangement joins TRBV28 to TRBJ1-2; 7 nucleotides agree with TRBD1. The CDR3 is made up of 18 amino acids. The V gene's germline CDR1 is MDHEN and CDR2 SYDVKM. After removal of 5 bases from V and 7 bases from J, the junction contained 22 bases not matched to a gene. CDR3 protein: CASSKPNAGTAQNLGYTF. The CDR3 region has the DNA TGTGCCAGCAGTAAGCCCAACGCCGGGACAGCGCAAAATCTTGGCTACACCTTC.

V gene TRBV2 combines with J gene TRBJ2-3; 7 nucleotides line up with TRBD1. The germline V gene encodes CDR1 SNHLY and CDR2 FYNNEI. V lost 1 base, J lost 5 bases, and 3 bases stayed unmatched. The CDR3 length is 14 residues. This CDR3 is CASSEDRGQDTQYF. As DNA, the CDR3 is TGTGCCAGCAGTGAAGATAGGGGGCAAGATACGCAGTATTTT.

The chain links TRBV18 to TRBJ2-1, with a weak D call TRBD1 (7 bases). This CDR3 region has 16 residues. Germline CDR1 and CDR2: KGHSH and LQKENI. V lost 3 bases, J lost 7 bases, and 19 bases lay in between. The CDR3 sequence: CASSPQGGEVGNEQFF. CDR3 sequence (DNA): TGTGCCAGCTCACCGCAGGGGGGAGAAGTTGGGAATGAGCAGTTCTTC.

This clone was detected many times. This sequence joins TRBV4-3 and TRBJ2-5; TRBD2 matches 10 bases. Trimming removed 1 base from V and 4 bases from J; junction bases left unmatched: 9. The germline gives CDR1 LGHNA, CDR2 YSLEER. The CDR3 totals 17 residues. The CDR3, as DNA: TGCGCCAGCAGCCAAGTTGGAGTAGCGGGAGGTTTAGAGACCCAGTACTTC. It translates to CASSQVGVAGGLETQYF.

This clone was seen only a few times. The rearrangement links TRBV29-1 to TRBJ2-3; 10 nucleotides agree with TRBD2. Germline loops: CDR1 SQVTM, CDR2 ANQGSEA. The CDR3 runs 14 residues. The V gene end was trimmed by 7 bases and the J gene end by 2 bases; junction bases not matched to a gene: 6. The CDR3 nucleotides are TGCAGCGCCGGGGGACTAGCGACCACAGATACGCAGTATTTT. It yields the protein CSAGGLATTDTQYF.

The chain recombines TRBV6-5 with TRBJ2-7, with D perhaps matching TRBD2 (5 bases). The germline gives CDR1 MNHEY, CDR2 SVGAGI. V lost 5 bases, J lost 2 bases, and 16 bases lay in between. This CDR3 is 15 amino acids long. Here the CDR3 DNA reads TGTGCCAGCAGTAAGAGCGGCCTCAAGCCCTACGAGCAGTACTTC. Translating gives CASSKSGLKPYEQYF.

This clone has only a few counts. CDR3 protein: CASSYSLTVVGEQFF. The CDR3 DNA is TGTGCCAGCAGTTACTCGCTGACTGTCGTGGGTGAGCAGTTCTTC. The chain employs TRBV6-5 and TRBJ2-1; no firm D call. Germline V lookup: CDR1 MNHEY, CDR2 SVGAGI. This CDR3 comprises 15 residues. Between the trimmed V and J ends, which lost 0 bases and 9 bases, there was a span of 15 bases.

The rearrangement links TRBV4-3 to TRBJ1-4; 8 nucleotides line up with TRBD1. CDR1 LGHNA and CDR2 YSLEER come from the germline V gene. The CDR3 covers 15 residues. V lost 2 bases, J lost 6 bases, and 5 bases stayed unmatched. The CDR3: CASSQQDRVDEKLFF. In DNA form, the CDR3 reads TGCGCCAGCAGCCAACAGGACAGGGTTGATGAAAAACTGTTTTTT.

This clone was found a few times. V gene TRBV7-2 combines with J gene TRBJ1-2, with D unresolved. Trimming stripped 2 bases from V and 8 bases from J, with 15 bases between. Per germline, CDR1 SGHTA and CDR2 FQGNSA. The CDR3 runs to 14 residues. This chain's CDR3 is CASSLRQPERGYTF. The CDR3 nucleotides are TGTGCCAGCAGCTTAAGGCAGCCCGAGAGGGGCTACACCTTC.

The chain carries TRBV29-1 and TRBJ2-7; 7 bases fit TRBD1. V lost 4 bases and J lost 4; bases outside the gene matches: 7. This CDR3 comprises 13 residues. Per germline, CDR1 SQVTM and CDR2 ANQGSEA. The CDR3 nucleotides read TGCAGCGTTGGGACAGGAGAGAAGTACGAGCAGTACTTC. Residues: CSVGTGEKYEQYF.

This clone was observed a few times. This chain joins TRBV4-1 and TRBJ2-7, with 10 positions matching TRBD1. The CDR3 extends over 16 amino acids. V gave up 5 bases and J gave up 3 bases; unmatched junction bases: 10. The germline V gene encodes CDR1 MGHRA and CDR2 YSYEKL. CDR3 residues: CASSSPGQGRSYEQYF. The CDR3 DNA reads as TGCGCCAGCAGCTCTCCGGGACAGGGGAGAAGCTACGAGCAGTACTTC.

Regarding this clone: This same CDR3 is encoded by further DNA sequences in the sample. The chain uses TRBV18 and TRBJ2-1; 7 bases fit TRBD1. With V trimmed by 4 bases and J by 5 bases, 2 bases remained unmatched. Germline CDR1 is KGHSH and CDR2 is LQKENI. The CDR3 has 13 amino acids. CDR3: CASSLGTDNEQFF. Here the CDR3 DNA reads TGTGCCAGCTCACTAGGGACAGACAATGAGCAGTTCTTC.

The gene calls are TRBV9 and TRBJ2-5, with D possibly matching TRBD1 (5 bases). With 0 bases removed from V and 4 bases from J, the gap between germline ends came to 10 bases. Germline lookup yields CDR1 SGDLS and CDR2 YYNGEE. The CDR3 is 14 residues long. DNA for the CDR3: TGTGCCAGCAGCGTAGGGTCCAGGGTAGAGACCCAGTACTTC. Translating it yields CASSVGSRVETQYF.

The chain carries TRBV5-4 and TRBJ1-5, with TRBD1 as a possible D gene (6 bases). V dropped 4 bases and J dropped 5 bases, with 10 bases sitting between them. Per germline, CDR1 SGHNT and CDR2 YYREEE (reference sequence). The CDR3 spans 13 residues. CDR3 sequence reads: CASSVQGDQPQHF. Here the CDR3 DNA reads TGTGCCAGCAGCGTACAGGGCGATCAGCCCCAGCATTTT.

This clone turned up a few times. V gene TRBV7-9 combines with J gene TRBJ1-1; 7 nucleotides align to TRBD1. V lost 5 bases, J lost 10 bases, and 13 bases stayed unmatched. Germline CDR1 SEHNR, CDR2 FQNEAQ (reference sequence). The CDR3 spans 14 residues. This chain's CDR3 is CASSRKGALQGAFF. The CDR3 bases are TGTGCCAGCAGCCGCAAGGGGGCTTTACAGGGAGCTTTCTTT.

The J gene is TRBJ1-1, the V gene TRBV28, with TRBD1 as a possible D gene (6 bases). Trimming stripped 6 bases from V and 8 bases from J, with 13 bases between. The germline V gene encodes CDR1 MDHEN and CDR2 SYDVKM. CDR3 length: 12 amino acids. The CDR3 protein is CASRLLTGEAFF. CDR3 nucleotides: TGTGCCAGCAGACTTCTTACAGGGGAAGCTTTCTTT.

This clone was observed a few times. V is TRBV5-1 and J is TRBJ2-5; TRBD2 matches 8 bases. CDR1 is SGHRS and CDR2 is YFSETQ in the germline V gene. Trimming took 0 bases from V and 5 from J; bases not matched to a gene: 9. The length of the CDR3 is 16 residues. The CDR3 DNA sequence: TGCGCCAGCAGCTTGGAACCAGCGGGAGCATCGGAGACCCAGTACTTC. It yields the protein CASSLEPAGASETQYF.

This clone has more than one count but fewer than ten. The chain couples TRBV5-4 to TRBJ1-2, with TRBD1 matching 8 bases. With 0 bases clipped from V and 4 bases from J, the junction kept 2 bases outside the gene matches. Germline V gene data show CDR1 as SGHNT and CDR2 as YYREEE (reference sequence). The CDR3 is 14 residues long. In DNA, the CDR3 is TGTGCCAGCAGCTTGGGGGGGACAGGCTATGGCTACACCTTC. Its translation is CASSLGGTGYGYTF.

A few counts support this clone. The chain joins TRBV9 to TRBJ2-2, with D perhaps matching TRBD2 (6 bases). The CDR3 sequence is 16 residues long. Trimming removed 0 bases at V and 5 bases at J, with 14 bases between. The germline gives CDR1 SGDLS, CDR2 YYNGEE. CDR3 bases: TGTGCCAGCAGCGTAGAAGTTAGCGGTCGAACCGGGGAGCTGTTTTTT. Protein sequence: CASSVEVSGRTGELFF.

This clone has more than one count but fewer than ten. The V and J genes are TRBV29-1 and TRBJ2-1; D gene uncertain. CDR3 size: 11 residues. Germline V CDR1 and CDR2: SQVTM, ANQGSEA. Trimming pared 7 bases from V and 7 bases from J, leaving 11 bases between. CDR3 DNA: TGCAGCGGCCTCAGGTGGAATGAGCAGTTCTTC. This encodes CSGLRWNEQFF.

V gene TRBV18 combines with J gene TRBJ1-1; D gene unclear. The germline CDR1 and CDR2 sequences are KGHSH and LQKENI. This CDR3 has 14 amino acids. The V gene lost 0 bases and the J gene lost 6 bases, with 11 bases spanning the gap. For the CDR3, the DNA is TGTGCCAGCTCACCACCGACGGGAAAGCCTGAAGCTTTCTTT. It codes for CASSPPTGKPEAFF.

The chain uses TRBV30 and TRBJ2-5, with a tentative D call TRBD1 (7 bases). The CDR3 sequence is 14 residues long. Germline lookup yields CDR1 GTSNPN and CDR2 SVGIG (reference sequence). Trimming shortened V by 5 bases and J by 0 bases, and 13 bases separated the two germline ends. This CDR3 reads CAWGRRGHQETQYF. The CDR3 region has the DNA TGTGCCTGGGGGAGGAGGGGGCACCAAGAGACCCAGTACTTC.

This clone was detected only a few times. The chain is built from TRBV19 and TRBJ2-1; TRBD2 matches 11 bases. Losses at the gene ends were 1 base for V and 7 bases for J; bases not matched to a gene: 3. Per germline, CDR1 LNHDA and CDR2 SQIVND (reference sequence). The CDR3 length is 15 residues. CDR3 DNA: TGTGCCAGTAGTATAGTAGCGGGAGGGCGGAATGAGCAGTTCTTC. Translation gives CASSIVAGGRNEQFF.

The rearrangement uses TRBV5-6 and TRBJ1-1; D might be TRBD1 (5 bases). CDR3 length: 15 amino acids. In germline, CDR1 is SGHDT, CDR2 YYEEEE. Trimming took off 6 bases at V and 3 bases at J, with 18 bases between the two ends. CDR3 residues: CASIPSGGEDTEAFF. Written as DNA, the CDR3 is TGTGCCAGCATCCCCTCCGGGGGAGAGGACACTGAAGCTTTCTTT.

CDR3 DNA: TGTGCCACCGGAGTGGAGACCCAGTACTTC. Translation: CATGVETQYF. V usage is TRBV2 and J usage is TRBJ2-5; no firm D call. Trimming left V 10 bases short and J 5 bases short, with 8 bases between. Per germline, CDR1 SNHLY and CDR2 FYNNEI. The CDR3 has 10 amino acids.

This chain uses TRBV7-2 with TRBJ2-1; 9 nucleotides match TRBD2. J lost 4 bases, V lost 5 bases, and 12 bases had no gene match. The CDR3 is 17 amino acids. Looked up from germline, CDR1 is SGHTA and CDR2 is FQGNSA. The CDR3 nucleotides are TGTGCCAGCAGCCCCTCGCGGCTAGCGGGAAGGTACAATGAGCAGTTCTTC. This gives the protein CASSPSRLAGRYNEQFF. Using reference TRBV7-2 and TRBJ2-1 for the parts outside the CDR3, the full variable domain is GAGVSQSPSNKVTEKGKDVELRCDPISGHTALYWYRQSLGQGLEFLIYFQGNSAPDKSGLPSDRFSAERTGGSVSTLTIQRTQQEDSAVYLCASSPSRLAGRYNEQFFGPGTRLTVL.